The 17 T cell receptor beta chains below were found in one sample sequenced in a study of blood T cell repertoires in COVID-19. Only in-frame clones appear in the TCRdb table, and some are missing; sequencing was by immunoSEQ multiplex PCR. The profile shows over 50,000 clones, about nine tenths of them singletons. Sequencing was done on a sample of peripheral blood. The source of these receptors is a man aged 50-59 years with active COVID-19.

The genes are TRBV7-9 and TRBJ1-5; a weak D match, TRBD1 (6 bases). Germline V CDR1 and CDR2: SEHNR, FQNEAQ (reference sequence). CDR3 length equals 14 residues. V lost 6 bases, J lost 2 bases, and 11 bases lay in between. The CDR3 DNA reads TGTGCCAGCAGTCTACAGGGAGGCAATCAGCCCCAGCATTTT. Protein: CASSLQGGNQPQHF.

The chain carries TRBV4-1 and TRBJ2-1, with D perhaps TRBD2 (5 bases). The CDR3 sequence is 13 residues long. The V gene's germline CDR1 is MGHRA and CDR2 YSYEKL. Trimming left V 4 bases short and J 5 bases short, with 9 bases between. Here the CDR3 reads CASSLGLNNEQFF. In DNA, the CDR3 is TGCGCCAGCAGCCTAGGACTTAACAATGAGCAGTTCTTC.

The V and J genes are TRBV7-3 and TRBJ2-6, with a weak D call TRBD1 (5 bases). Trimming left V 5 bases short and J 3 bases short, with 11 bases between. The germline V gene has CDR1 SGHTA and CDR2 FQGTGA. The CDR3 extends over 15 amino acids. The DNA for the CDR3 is TGTGCCAGCAGCCTGCAGGGTGGTGGGGCCAACGTCCTGACTTTC. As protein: CASSLQGGGANVLTF.

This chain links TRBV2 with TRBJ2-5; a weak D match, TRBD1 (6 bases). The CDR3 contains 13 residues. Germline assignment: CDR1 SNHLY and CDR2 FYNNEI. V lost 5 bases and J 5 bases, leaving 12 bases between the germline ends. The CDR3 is CASSRDTAETQYF. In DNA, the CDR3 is TGTGCCAGCAGTCGGGACACTGCGGAGACCCAGTACTTC.

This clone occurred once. In DNA form, the CDR3 reads TGCGCCAGCAGCTTGGGAGGGCACGAAGCTTTCTTT. It encodes CASSLGGHEAFF. V usage is TRBV5-1 and J usage is TRBJ1-1; D is unclear. The CDR3 sequence is 12 residues long. Germline V CDR1 and CDR2: SGHRS, YFSETQ. V lost 0 bases and J lost 8, with 8 bases in between.

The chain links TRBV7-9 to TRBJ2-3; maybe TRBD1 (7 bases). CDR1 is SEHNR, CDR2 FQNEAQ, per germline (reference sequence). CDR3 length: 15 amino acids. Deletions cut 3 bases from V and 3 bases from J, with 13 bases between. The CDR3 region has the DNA TGTGCCAGCAGCTTGATGGAGGGGGCAACAGATACGCAGTATTTT. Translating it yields CASSLMEGATDTQYF.

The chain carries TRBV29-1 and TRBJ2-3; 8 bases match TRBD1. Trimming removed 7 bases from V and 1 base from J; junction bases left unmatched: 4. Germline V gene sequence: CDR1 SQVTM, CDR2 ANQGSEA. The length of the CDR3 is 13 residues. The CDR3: CSAPTGGTDTQYF. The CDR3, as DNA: TGCAGCGCACCGACAGGGGGCACAGATACGCAGTATTTT.

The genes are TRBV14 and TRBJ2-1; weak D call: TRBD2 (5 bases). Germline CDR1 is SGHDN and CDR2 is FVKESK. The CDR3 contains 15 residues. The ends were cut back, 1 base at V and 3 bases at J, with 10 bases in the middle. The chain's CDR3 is CASSQGTGNYNEQFF. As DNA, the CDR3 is TGTGCCAGCAGCCAAGGCACGGGAAACTACAATGAGCAGTTCTTC.

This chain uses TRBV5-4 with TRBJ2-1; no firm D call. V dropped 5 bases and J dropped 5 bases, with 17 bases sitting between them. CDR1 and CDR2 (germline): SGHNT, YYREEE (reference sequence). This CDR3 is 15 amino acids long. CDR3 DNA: TGTGCCAGCAGGGTATCGGGTGCCGTCCACAATGAGCAGTTCTTC. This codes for CASRVSGAVHNEQFF.

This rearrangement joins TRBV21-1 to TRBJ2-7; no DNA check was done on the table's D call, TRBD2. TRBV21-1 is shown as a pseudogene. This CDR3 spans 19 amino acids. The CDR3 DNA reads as TGTGCCAGCAGCAAAGTTCGCCTAGCGGGGGGTATCCGGGGATACGAGCAGTACTTC. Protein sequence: CASSKVRLAGGIRGYEQYF.

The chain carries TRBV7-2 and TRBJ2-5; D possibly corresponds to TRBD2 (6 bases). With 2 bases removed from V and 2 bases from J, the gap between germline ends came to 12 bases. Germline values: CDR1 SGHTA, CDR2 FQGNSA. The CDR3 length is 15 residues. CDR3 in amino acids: CASSLSGGIQETQYF. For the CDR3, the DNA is TGTGCCAGCAGCTTATCCGGCGGGATACAAGAGACCCAGTACTTC. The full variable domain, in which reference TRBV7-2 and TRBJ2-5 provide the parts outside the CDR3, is GAGVSQSPSNKVTEKGKDVELRCDPISGHTALYWYRQSLGQGLEFLIYFQGNSAPDKSGLPSDRFSAERTGGSVSTLTIQRTQQEDSAVYLCASSLSGGIQETQYFGPGTRLLVL.

The DNA of the CDR3 is TGCGCCAGCAGCCCCGTGGGACAGCGAGGGAAACTGTTTTTT. Translation: CASSPVGQRGKLFF. The V and J genes are TRBV5-1 and TRBJ1-4; 7 nucleotides agree with TRBD1. The CDR3 sequence is 14 residues long. V was pared by 4 bases and J by 11 bases, with 11 bases of the junction left unmatched. In germline, CDR1 is SGHRS, CDR2 YFSETQ.

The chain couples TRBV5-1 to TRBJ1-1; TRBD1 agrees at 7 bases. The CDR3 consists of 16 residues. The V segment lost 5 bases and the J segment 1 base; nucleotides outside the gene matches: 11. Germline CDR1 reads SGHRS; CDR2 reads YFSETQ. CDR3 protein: CASRPTGAEKNTEAFF. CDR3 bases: TGCGCCAGCAGGCCTACAGGGGCGGAAAAGAACACTGAAGCTTTCTTT.

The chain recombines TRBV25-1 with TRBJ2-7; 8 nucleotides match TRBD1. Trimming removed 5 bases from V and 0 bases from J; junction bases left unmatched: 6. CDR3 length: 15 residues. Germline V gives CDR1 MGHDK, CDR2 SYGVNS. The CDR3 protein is CASSPDRGSSYEQYF. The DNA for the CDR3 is TGTGCCAGCAGTCCCGACAGGGGCTCCTCCTACGAGCAGTACTTC.

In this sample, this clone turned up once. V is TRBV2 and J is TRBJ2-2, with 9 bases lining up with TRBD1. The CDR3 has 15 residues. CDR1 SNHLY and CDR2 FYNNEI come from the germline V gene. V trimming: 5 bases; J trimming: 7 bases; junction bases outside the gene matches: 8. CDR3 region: CASSPDRGVSGELFF. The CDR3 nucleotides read TGTGCCAGCAGTCCTGACAGGGGGGTTAGCGGGGAGCTGTTTTTT.

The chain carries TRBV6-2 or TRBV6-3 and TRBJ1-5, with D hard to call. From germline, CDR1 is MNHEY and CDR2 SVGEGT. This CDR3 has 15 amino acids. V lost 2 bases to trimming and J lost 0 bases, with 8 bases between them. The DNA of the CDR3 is TGTGCCAGCAGTTACCACAGAAATAGCAATCAGCCCCAGCATTTT. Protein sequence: CASSYHRNSNQPQHF.

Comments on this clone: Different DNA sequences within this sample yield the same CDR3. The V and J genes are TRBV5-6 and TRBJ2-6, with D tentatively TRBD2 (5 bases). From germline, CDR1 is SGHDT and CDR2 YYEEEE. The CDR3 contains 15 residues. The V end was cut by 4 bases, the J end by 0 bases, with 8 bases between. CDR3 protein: CASSIGLSGANVLTF. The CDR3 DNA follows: TGTGCCAGCAGCATAGGACTCTCTGGGGCCAACGTCCTGACTTTC.